The 24 T cell receptor beta chains given below trace back to one sample, sequenced in a study of regulatory T cells in long-lasting Graves disease. Time point defined: newly diagnosed GD, antithyroid drugs for less than 3 months. The TCR library was prepared using RNA isolated from PBMCs. Investigators prepared the TCR beta libraries by applying iRepertoire HTBI primers and Arm-PCR of CDR3 regions. TCRdb reprocessed the multiplex PCR reads via MiXCR and lists one record per CDR3 protein. The sample yields approximately 400,000 distinct CDR3 sequences, 15% seen once. This sample also belongs to another study, concerning T cells in Graves' hyperthyroidism and ophthalmopathy.

This specimen was peripheral blood mononuclear cells (PBMCs), taken at new diagnosis, from a patient treated with antithyroid drugs. The receptors stem from a woman aged 40 to 50 with Graves disease.

The table lists this clonotype with many counts. The chain employs TRBV28 and TRBJ2-2; either TRBD1 or TRBD2 may supply D (5 bases each). CDR1 MDHEN and CDR2 SYDVKM come from the germline V gene. V dropped 5 bases and J dropped 5 bases, with 15 bases sitting between them. This CDR3 spans 15 amino acids. The CDR3 region is CASSSPGGRTGELFF. CDR3 coding DNA: TGTGCCAGCAGTAGCCCTGGGGGTCGAACCGGGGAGCTGTTTTTT.

This clonotype came up many times. The chain has TRBV11-2 and TRBJ2-7; D not certain. The CDR3 runs to 15 residues. Per the germline V gene, CDR1 is SGHAT and CDR2 is FQNNGV. The V and J ends lost 3 bases and 0 bases respectively, with 12 bases between them. The chain's CDR3 is CASSFWWRGSYEQYF. CDR3 DNA sequence: TGTGCCAGCAGCTTTTGGTGGAGAGGCTCCTACGAGCAGTACTTC.

This clonotype showed up many times. The chain couples TRBV12-3 or TRBV12-4 to TRBJ2-1, with 9 positions matching TRBD2. J gave up 6 bases and V 8 bases, and 11 bases lay outside the gene matches. CDR3 size: 15 residues. The CDR3: CASSPGLASPNEQFF. The CDR3 DNA follows: TGTGCCAGCTCACCGGGACTAGCTTCCCCCAATGAGCAGTTCTTC.

The chain employs TRBV7-2 and TRBJ1-5; D gene ambiguous. The V gene's germline CDR1 is SGHTA and CDR2 FQGNSA. The CDR3 loop spans 14 amino acids. Trimming took 6 bases from V and 2 from J, leaving 11 bases between them. The CDR3 DNA reads TGTGCCAGCAGACTATTTCCGGGCAATCAGCCCCAGCATTTT. Translation: CASRLFPGNQPQHF.

This clonotype was detected ten times or more. The CDR3 DNA reads as TGTGCCAGCAGCTTAGCGGGAGAAGTGGGGAATGAGCAGTTCTTC. Translating gives CASSLAGEVGNEQFF. The chain joins TRBV7-9 to TRBJ2-1; tentative D call: TRBD2 (5 bases). The germline V gene has CDR1 SEHNR and CDR2 FQNEAQ (reference sequence). This CDR3 comprises 15 residues. Trimming left V 0 bases short and J 7 bases short, with 13 bases between.

Remarks on this clonotype: This may stem from a read error, because a much larger clone lies one nucleotide away. The V gene is TRBV7-2, the J gene TRBJ2-1; 7 nucleotides match TRBD2. Germline V gene data show CDR1 as SGHTA and CDR2 as FQGNSA. This CDR3 is 15 amino acids long. CDR3 protein: CASSFQPGGYNERFF. In DNA, the CDR3 is TGTGCCAGCAGCTTTCAACCGGGGGGATACAATGAGCGGTTCTTC.

This clonotype has just a few counts. The rearrangement uses TRBV5-1 and TRBJ2-2; TRBD1 aligns across 9 bases. The CDR3 runs 16 residues. V lost 4 bases and J lost 1; bases outside the gene matches: 5. CDR1 and CDR2 (germline): SGHRS, YFSETQ. CDR3 bases: TGCGCCAGCAGCACCACAGGGGGCTTGAACACCGGGGAGCTGTTTTTT. This sequence encodes CASSTTGGLNTGELFF.

As to this clonotype: With a much larger clone just one base away, this may be a read error. The chain combines TRBV11-2 with TRBJ2-2, with D uncertain. The length of the CDR3 is 17 residues. Germline V gene lookup returns CDR1 SGHAT and CDR2 FQNNGV. CDR3 nucleotide sequence: TGTGCCAACAGCTTTGGCAGACTGATTCAGAACACCGGGGAGCTGTTTTTT. It codes for CANSFGRLIQNTGELFF.

This chain connects TRBV6-2 or TRBV6-3 to TRBJ1-2; D remains ambiguous. The CDR3 covers 16 residues. From germline, CDR1 is MNHEY and CDR2 SVGEGT. Trimming cost V 1 base and J 4 bases, with 16 bases left between them. CDR3 sequence: CASSYYRALGVYGYTF. CDR3 in DNA: TGTGCCAGCAGTTACTATCGCGCCCTCGGCGTCTATGGCTACACCTTC.

The chain has TRBV6-2 or TRBV6-3 and TRBJ2-3; 7 bases map to TRBD2. With 1 base clipped from V and 2 bases from J, the junction kept 15 bases outside the gene matches. The germline gives CDR1 MNHEY, CDR2 SVGEGT. The CDR3 is made up of 19 amino acids. CDR3 residues: CASSYLPPSAGPSTDTQYF. The CDR3 DNA reads TGTGCCAGCAGTTACTTGCCACCCTCAGCGGGGCCCTCCACAGATACGCAGTATTTT.

The V and J genes are TRBV2 and TRBJ2-7; 12 nucleotides line up with TRBD2. Germline CDR1 and CDR2: SNHLY and FYNNEI. The CDR3 sequence is 15 residues long. V lost 7 bases, J lost 1 base, and 5 bases stayed unmatched. The DNA for the CDR3 is TGTGCCAGCACCCTAGGACTAGCGGGATCCTACGAGCAGTACTTC. Its protein product is CASTLGLAGSYEQYF.

At least ten counts were recorded for this clonotype. This chain joins TRBV5-1 and TRBJ1-1; TRBD1 might be the D (5 bases). CDR3 length: 14 residues. Between the trimmed V and J ends, which lost 2 bases and 1 base, there was a span of 9 bases. Germline CDR1 and CDR2: SGHRS and YFSETQ. CDR3 sequence: CASSFGAGNTEAFF. CDR3 bases: TGCGCCAGCAGCTTTGGGGCAGGGAACACTGAAGCTTTCTTT.

Notes on this clonotype: A much larger clone lies one base from this, so it may be a read error. The chain couples TRBV29-1 to TRBJ2-5; a possible D gene is TRBD2 (5 bases). V was pared by 2 bases and J by 5 bases, with 12 bases between. This CDR3 is 13 amino acids long. Germline V gene lookup returns CDR1 SQVTM and CDR2 ANQGSEA. CDR3 bases: TGCAGCGTTGAATCAACACGGAGGGAGACCCAGTACTTC. Its translation is CSVESTRRETQYF.

This clonotype appeared many times. This sequence joins TRBV20-1 and TRBJ2-5; 10 positions agree with TRBD2. Losses at the gene ends were 8 bases for V and 0 bases for J; bases not matched to a gene: 6. CDR1 is DFQATT, CDR2 SNEGSKA, per germline (reference sequence). This CDR3 has 14 amino acids. The CDR3, as DNA: TGCAGTACCTTAGGACTAGCGGACCAAGAGACCCAGTACTTC. Translation: CSTLGLADQETQYF.

This clonotype was found once. The rearrangement joins TRBV20-1 to TRBJ2-1; 8 nucleotides match TRBD2. CDR3 length equals 15 residues. Germline V gene sequence: CDR1 DFQATT, CDR2 SNEGSKA (reference sequence). Trimming at V came to 2 bases and at J to 6 bases, leaving 9 bases not matched to a gene. Here the CDR3 reads CSARTRTSSPNEQFF. The DNA for the CDR3 is TGCAGTGCTAGAACCCGGACTAGCAGCCCCAATGAGCAGTTCTTC.

The sample holds a few counts of this clonotype. The chain has TRBV20-1 and TRBJ2-1; D is perhaps TRBD1 (5 bases). V was cut by 1 base and J by 2 bases, with 12 bases left in between. CDR1 is DFQATT, CDR2 SNEGSKA, per germline (reference sequence). This CDR3 contains 15 residues. The DNA of the CDR3 is TGCAGTGCTAGAGCCCCAGGGCTAACCTACAATGAGCAGTTCTTC. Protein: CSARAPGLTYNEQFF.

This clonotype was picked up many times. This chain links TRBV5-6 with TRBJ2-5; 7 positions agree with TRBD1. J gave up 4 bases and V 1 base, and 1 base lay outside the gene matches. Looked up from germline, CDR1 is SGHDT and CDR2 is YYEEEE. The CDR3 is 13 amino acids. The DNA for the CDR3 is TGTGCCAGCAGCTTGCGGACAGGAGAGACCCAGTACTTC. It yields the protein CASSLRTGETQYF.

There are many counts of this clonotype. This chain connects TRBV28 to TRBJ1-5; perhaps TRBD1 as D (5 bases). The CDR3 extends over 15 amino acids. Between the trimmed V and J ends, which lost 0 bases and 1 base, there was a span of 7 bases. CDR1 and CDR2 (germline): MDHEN, SYDVKM. The CDR3 spells CASSLWWTSNQPQHF. In DNA form, the CDR3 reads TGTGCCAGCAGTTTATGGTGGACAAGCAATCAGCCCCAGCATTTT.

The chain is built from TRBV7-8 and TRBJ2-5; 7 bases agree with TRBD2. The V gene's germline CDR1 is SGHVS and CDR2 FQNEAQ. V gave up 3 bases and J gave up 5 bases; unmatched junction bases: 6. CDR3 length equals 14 residues. CDR3 amino acids: CASSFQAGRETQYF. The CDR3, as DNA: TGTGCCAGCAGCTTTCAGGCCGGGAGGGAGACCCAGTACTTC.

There are a few counts of this clonotype. This chain connects TRBV5-4 to TRBJ2-1; D possibly corresponds to TRBD2 (8 bases). The V end lost 0 bases, the J end lost 2 bases, and 18 bases lay between the germline ends. Germline lookup yields CDR1 SGHNT and CDR2 YYREEE (reference sequence). This CDR3 is built from 18 residues. The DNA of the CDR3 is TGTGCCAGCAGCTTGGGGGGGTTAGCGGGGACAGCCTACAATGAGCAGTTCTTC. The encoded protein is CASSLGGLAGTAYNEQFF.

There are many counts of this clonotype. The J gene is TRBJ2-3, the V gene TRBV11-2; tentatively, D is TRBD1 or TRBD2 (5 bases each). Per germline, CDR1 SGHAT and CDR2 FQNNGV. CDR3 length: 15 amino acids. Trimming pared 5 bases from V and 1 base from J, leaving 13 bases between. The CDR3 loop is CASSDRDGRTDTQYF. CDR3 sequence (DNA): TGTGCCAGCAGCGACCGGGACGGGCGCACAGATACGCAGTATTTT. The full variable domain, in which reference TRBV11-2 and TRBJ2-3 provide the parts outside the CDR3, is EAGVAQSPRYKIIEKRQSVAFWCNPISGHATLYWYQQILGQGPKLLIQFQNNGVVDDSQLPKDRFSAERLKGVDSTLKIQPAKLEDSAVYLCASSDRDGRTDTQYFGPGTRLTVL.

Remarks on this clonotype: A read error may explain this, as a much larger clone is one base away. CDR3 protein: CASSGEQGAINTEAFF. Written as DNA, the CDR3 is TGTGCCAGCAGCGGAGAACAGGGGGCAATTAACACTGAAGCTTTCTTT. The rearrangement links TRBV9 to TRBJ1-1; 9 positions match TRBD1. The junction had 8 bases not matched to a gene; V was cut back by 3 bases and J by 2 bases. CDR1 and CDR2 from the germline V gene are SGDLS and YYNGEE. This CDR3 comprises 16 residues.

This clonotype was counted many times. This chain joins TRBV18 and TRBJ2-5, with D perhaps TRBD1 (5 bases). V was pared by 3 bases and J by 4 bases, with 12 bases between. Germline CDR1 KGHSH, CDR2 LQKENI. The length of the CDR3 is 14 residues. The CDR3, as DNA: TGTGCCAGCTCACCGCCAGGGTCAGGAGAGACCCAGTACTTC. Translated, it gives CASSPPGSGETQYF.

This clonotype was recorded at least ten times. The gene calls are TRBV20-1 and TRBJ2-2, with 11 bases fitting TRBD2. The CDR3 sequence is 17 residues long. Germline-derived CDR1 and CDR2 are DFQATT and SNEGSKA (reference sequence). The V and J ends lost 3 bases and 0 bases, in that order; junction bases with no gene match: 6. CDR3 in DNA: TGCAGTGCTAGGGGTGGGGGACTAGCGGCGAACACCGGGGAGCTGTTTTTT. It encodes CSARGGGLAANTGELFF.